Given below is one T cell receptor beta chain in context. CDR3 size: 14 residues. After removal of 4 bases from V and 5 bases from J, the junction contained 5 bases not matched to a gene. The germline V gene encodes CDR1 SGHRS and CDR2 YFSETQ. Profiled with immunoSEQ multiplex PCR; TCRdb holds only in-frame clones, not every one. Of 100,000 to 150,000 clones in the sample, roughly nine tenths were seen once. This sample stems from a study of control samples from healthy donors and cancer patients. The clonotype was recovered from a woman aged 18-30 years in good health. Sequenced input: blood. The chain recombines TRBV5-1 with TRBJ2-5; 10 bases agree with TRBD2. In DNA form, the CDR3 reads TGCGCCAGCAGCACCCAGACTAGCGGGGAGACCCAGTACTTC. Its translation is CASSTQTSGETQYF.